In this sample, the clone carrying this T cell receptor beta chain turned up a few times. This sample stems from a study of T-cell reconstitution after alpha-beta-depleted transplantation in children. Construction of the TCRbeta library involved unique molecular identifiers. TCRdb itself ran the PCR reads through MiXCR, one entry per CDR3 protein. The sample carries about 980,000 distinct CDR3 sequences, roughly 31% recorded once. The CDR3 runs 13 residues. The germline CDR1 and CDR2 sequences are SEHNR and FQNEAQ (reference sequence). The ends were cut back, 5 bases at V and 0 bases at J, with 8 bases in the middle.

The starting material was PBMCs, mostly from graft donor cells, obtained 360 days after TCRalphabeta/CD19-depleted stem cell transplant. This TCR derives from a boy in the first two years of life who had a stem cell transplant for SCID, so the T cells may come from the graft donor. This chain uses TRBV7-9 with TRBJ2-7; no reliable D call. CDR3 region: CASSTHLSYEQYF. Here the CDR3 DNA reads TGTGCCAGCAGCACACACCTCTCCTACGAGCAGTACTTC.